The 24 T cell receptor beta chains below were found in one sample sequenced in a study of blood T cell repertoires in COVID-19 (dated by TCRdb to the early 2020s). The protocol used for the library was the immunoSEQ multiplex PCR assay. The table comes from immuneACCESS by way of TCRdb, which keeps in-frame sequences with V and J called. Part of the clones is missing from these tables; in studies checked, under half for an unresolved V gene and the rest for unknown reasons. The table for this sample lists approximately 130,000 clones; about 77% of them were counted only once. In total, the top ten clones hold 15% to 25% of the sample. What was sequenced was peripheral blood. Source of these receptors: a man aged 80 or over with acute or convalescent COVID-19.

The chain couples TRBV5-1 to TRBJ1-2; 9 positions agree with TRBD1. Germline CDR1 SGHRS, CDR2 YFSETQ. J was trimmed by 8 bases and V by 0 bases; bases with no gene match: 11. The CDR3 covers 16 residues. The CDR3 reads CASSLAPPDRGEGYTF. As DNA, the CDR3 is TGCGCCAGCAGCTTGGCCCCGCCGGACAGGGGCGAGGGCTACACCTTC.

This clone was counted only a few times. The CDR3 region has the DNA TGTGCCAGCAGCTTAGCTGTCGGACAGGGGGCGCGGAGTACTTCACCCCTCCACTTT. Its protein product is CASSLAVGQGARSTSPLHF. This chain links TRBV7-6 with TRBJ1-6; 11 nucleotides line up with TRBD1. The germline V gene encodes CDR1 SGHVS and CDR2 FNYEAQ. The CDR3 runs to 19 residues. With V trimmed by 0 bases and J by 9 bases, 13 bases remained unmatched.

The V call is TRBV30, the J call TRBJ1-5; D unclear. The CDR3 length is 13 residues. Germline CDR1 and CDR2: GTSNPN and SVGIG (reference sequence). The ends were cut back, 5 bases at V and 0 bases at J, with 8 bases in the middle. The CDR3 coding sequence is TGTGCCTGGGCCAGGAATAGCAATCAGCCCCAGCATTTT. Its protein product is CAWARNSNQPQHF.

The chain uses TRBV10-3 and TRBJ2-2; the match to TRBD1 covers 7 bases. V was pared by 6 bases and J by 2 bases, with 6 bases of the junction left unmatched. Germline V lookup: CDR1 ENHRY, CDR2 SYGVKD. This CDR3 is built from 15 residues. Here the CDR3 DNA reads TGTGCCATCAGGGGTGACAGGGTCAACACCGGGGAGCTGTTTTTT. It encodes CAIRGDRVNTGELFF.

The chain uses TRBV28 and TRBJ1-1, with 8 positions matching TRBD1. This CDR3 comprises 15 residues. The V segment lost 4 bases and the J segment 1 base; nucleotides outside the gene matches: 5. Looked up from germline, CDR1 is MDHEN and CDR2 is SYDVKM. The CDR3 nucleotides are TGTGCCAGCAGTTGGGGACAGGTTAAGAACACTGAAGCTTTCTTT. This encodes CASSWGQVKNTEAFF.

This clone was detected only once. The chain joins TRBV5-1 to TRBJ1-1; no clear D. Trimming took off 0 bases at V and 0 bases at J, with 18 bases between the two ends. The CDR3 runs to 18 residues. The V gene's germline CDR1 is SGHRS and CDR2 YFSETQ. CDR3 sequence (DNA): TGCGCCAGCAGCTTGGCCTCCCTAGGATCCCTAATGAACACTGAAGCTTTCTTT. Translated: CASSLASLGSLMNTEAFF. Together with reference TRBV5-1 and TRBJ1-1, the CDR3 gives the full variable domain: KAGVTQTPRYLIKTRGQQVTLSCSPISGHRSVSWYQQTPGQGLQFLFEYFSETQRNKGNFPGRFSGRQFSNSRSEMNVSTLELGDSALYLCASSLASLGSLMNTEAFFGQGTRLTVV.

The gene calls are TRBV5-1 and TRBJ1-4, with TRBD1 matching over 11 bases. There are 16 residues in the CDR3. J lost 3 bases, V lost 5 bases, and 6 bases had no gene match. Per the germline V gene, CDR1 is SGHRS and CDR2 is YFSETQ. CDR3 residues: CASSSGQGASNEKLFF. The CDR3 DNA is TGCGCCAGCAGTTCCGGACAGGGGGCGTCTAATGAAAAACTGTTTTTT.

This sequence joins TRBV6-5 and TRBJ1-6; D may be TRBD1 (5 bases). This CDR3 has 15 residues. Trimming removed 3 bases at V and 10 bases at J, with 16 bases between. Germline CDR1 is MNHEY and CDR2 is SVGAGI. The CDR3 region has the DNA TGTGCCAGCAGTTATTTGCAGGGTGCTCTATCACCCCTCCACTTT. Translation: CASSYLQGALSPLHF.

V usage is TRBV5-6 and J usage is TRBJ2-3; D is ambiguous. CDR3 size: 16 residues. Germline V gives CDR1 SGHDT, CDR2 YYEEEE. V lost 0 bases and J lost 0, with 11 bases in between. CDR3 residues: CASSLGSGFSTDTQYF. For the CDR3, the DNA is TGTGCCAGCAGCTTGGGCTCCGGGTTTAGCACAGATACGCAGTATTTT.

The gene calls are TRBV11-2 and TRBJ1-1; 7 bases are shared with TRBD1. Germline V lookup: CDR1 SGHAT, CDR2 FQNNGV. The CDR3 runs to 14 residues. The ends lost 3 bases at V and 0 bases at J; junction bases unmatched: 1. The CDR3 nucleotides are TGTGCCAGCAGCTTGGACAGGTTGAACACTGAAGCTTTCTTT. This sequence encodes CASSLDRLNTEAFF.

The chain recombines TRBV11-2 with TRBJ2-1; TRBD2 matches 9 bases. Losses at the gene ends were 6 bases for V and 4 bases for J; bases not matched to a gene: 13. In germline, CDR1 is SGHAT, CDR2 FQNNGV. CDR3 length: 17 amino acids. As DNA, the CDR3 is TGTGCCAGCAGTCGTGAGTTGCCGGGACTAGCTTACAATGAGCAGTTCTTC. As protein: CASSRELPGLAYNEQFF.

The genes are TRBV9 and TRBJ2-2, with 7 positions matching TRBD1. The CDR3 consists of 16 residues. V lost 0 bases to trimming and J lost 1 base; unmatched junction nucleotides: 3. CDR1 is SGDLS and CDR2 is YYNGEE in the germline V gene. Here the CDR3 reads CASSVAGTVNTGELFF. For the CDR3, the DNA is TGTGCCAGCAGCGTAGCGGGGACAGTGAACACCGGGGAGCTGTTTTTT.

In its sample, this clone was seen once. The chain recombines TRBV28 with TRBJ1-2; 9 nucleotides align to TRBD1. This CDR3 is 16 amino acids long. Germline V gene sequence: CDR1 MDHEN, CDR2 SYDVKM. V dropped 5 bases and J dropped 3; count of bases not matched to a gene: 10. CDR3 amino acids: CASSPGGTGIYYGYTF. CDR3 in DNA: TGTGCCAGCAGTCCCGGGGGGACAGGGATTTACTATGGCTACACCTTC.

The rearrangement uses TRBV5-1 and TRBJ2-5; 8 positions match TRBD1. CDR1 is SGHRS and CDR2 is YFSETQ in the germline V gene. CDR3 length: 14 residues. The V gene end was trimmed by 0 bases and the J gene end by 3 bases; junction bases not matched to a gene: 1. CDR3 residues: CASSLVQGEETQYF. The CDR3, as DNA: TGCGCCAGCAGCTTGGTACAGGGGGAAGAGACCCAGTACTTC.

This sequence joins TRBV27 and TRBJ2-3, with 9 positions matching TRBD1. The ends lost 7 bases at V and 6 bases at J; junction bases unmatched: 8. This CDR3 comprises 14 residues. Germline V lookup: CDR1 MNHEY, CDR2 SMNVEV (reference sequence). The CDR3 sequence: CASTTGGSWDTQYF. The CDR3 region has the DNA TGTGCCAGCACTACAGGGGGCAGTTGGGATACGCAGTATTTT.

The CDR3 DNA sequence: TGTGCCAGCTCAACAGGGATTGGCGAAAAACTGTTTTTT. Translated, it gives CASSTGIGEKLFF. This chain links TRBV18 with TRBJ1-4; a weak D match, TRBD1 (6 bases). The germline V and J ends were trimmed by 5 bases and 8 bases, with 12 bases remaining between them. Germline values: CDR1 KGHSH, CDR2 LQKENI. The CDR3 is 13 residues long.

This clone was observed a few times. The CDR3 nucleotides are TGTGCCAGCAATGGACAGGCCTATGGCTACACCTTC. As protein: CASNGQAYGYTF. This chain uses TRBV2 with TRBJ1-2; TRBD1 aligns across 7 bases. After removal of 7 bases from V and 4 bases from J, the junction contained 3 bases not matched to a gene. CDR3 length: 12 residues. Germline CDR1 is SNHLY and CDR2 is FYNNEI.

V is TRBV7-2 and J is TRBJ1-1; D call uncertain. Between the trimmed V and J ends, which lost 1 base and 7 bases, there was a span of 10 bases. The CDR3 contains 13 residues. Per germline, CDR1 SGHTA and CDR2 FQGNSA. In DNA, the CDR3 is TGTGCCAGCAGCTTAGGAACAGCTCTTGAAGCTTTCTTT. The encoded protein is CASSLGTALEAFF.

This chain joins TRBV6-5 and TRBJ1-6; D gene unclear. The CDR3 spans 14 residues. The ends were cut back, 8 bases at V and 7 bases at J, with 15 bases in the middle. From germline, CDR1 is MNHEY and CDR2 SVGAGI. The CDR3 DNA reads TGTGCCAGCCGCCCCCAGGTCCAAAATTCACCCCTCCACTTT. Protein product: CASRPQVQNSPLHF.

The rearrangement uses TRBV5-4 and TRBJ2-5, with 10 positions matching TRBD2. The CDR3 loop spans 17 amino acids. Germline lookup yields CDR1 SGHNT and CDR2 YYREEE (reference sequence). Unmatched junction bases numbered 10, after V lost 4 bases and J lost 1 base. CDR3 in amino acids: CASSPGGQRGGQETQYF. CDR3 nucleotides: TGTGCCAGCAGCCCGGGGGGCCAGCGGGGGGGCCAAGAGACCCAGTACTTC.

This clone occurred a few times. The chain has TRBV27 and TRBJ2-2; TRBD1 matches 9 bases. V trimming: 6 bases; J trimming: 6 bases; junction bases outside the gene matches: 5. The germline V gene encodes CDR1 MNHEY and CDR2 SMNVEV (reference sequence). The CDR3 sequence is 14 residues long. This CDR3 is CASRRDRVSGELFF. The CDR3 DNA sequence: TGTGCCAGCAGAAGGGACAGGGTATCCGGGGAGCTGTTTTTT.

For the CDR3, the DNA is TGTGCCAGCAGCGGACAGGGGTCCCCCTACAATGAGCAGTTCTTC. Residues: CASSGQGSPYNEQFF. This sequence joins TRBV2 and TRBJ2-1, with 9 bases identical to TRBD1. Germline values: CDR1 SNHLY, CDR2 FYNNEI. The CDR3 consists of 15 residues. V was clipped by 6 bases and J by 2 bases; unmatched bases: 5.

There are a few counts of this clone. The chain joins TRBV6-1 to TRBJ2-7; D ambiguous. The V end was cut by 3 bases, the J end by 1 base, with 7 bases between. This CDR3 is built from 13 residues. CDR1 is MNHNS, CDR2 SASEGT, per germline. The CDR3 region has the DNA TGTGCCAGCAGTGATACACGTTCCTACGAGCAGTACTTC. Residues: CASSDTRSYEQYF.

The J gene is TRBJ2-5, the V gene TRBV14, with 7 nucleotides matching TRBD1. This CDR3 is 13 amino acids long. In germline, CDR1 is SGHDN, CDR2 FVKESK. With V trimmed by 4 bases and J by 2 bases, 1 base remained unmatched. The CDR3 here is CASSRDSQETQYF. The DNA for the CDR3 is TGTGCCAGCAGCCGGGACAGTCAAGAGACCCAGTACTTC.